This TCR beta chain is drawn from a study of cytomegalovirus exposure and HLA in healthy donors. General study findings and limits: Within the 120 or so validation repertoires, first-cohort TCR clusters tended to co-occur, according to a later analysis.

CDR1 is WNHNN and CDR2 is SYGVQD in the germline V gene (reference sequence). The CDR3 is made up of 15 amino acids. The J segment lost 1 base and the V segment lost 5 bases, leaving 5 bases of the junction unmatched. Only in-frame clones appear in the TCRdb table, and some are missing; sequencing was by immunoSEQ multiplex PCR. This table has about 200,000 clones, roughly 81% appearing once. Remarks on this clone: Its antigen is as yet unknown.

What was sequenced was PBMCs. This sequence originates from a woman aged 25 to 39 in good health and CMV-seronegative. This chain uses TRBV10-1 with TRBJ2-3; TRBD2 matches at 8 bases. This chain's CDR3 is CASSNGRGGTDTQYF. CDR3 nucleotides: TGCGCCAGCAGTAACGGGAGGGGAGGCACAGATACGCAGTATTTT.